This T cell receptor (beta chain) came from a study of T cell responses to AZD1222 COVID-19 vaccine. As for the study in general: Recipients boosted at about 4 weeks or about 12 weeks are pooled.

From germline, CDR1 is SGHDT and CDR2 YYEEEE. This CDR3 spans 13 amino acids. J was trimmed by 6 bases and V by 4 bases; bases with no gene match: 5. Study outcomes and limitations: Donors were chiefly white British, with a greater number of females, and clonal diversity was perhaps underestimated. Nearly half of spike-specific TCRs reportedly target unmutated variant regions.

TCRdb's table, derived via immunoSEQ multiplex PCR, lists solely in-frame clones and lacks some. The sample yields approximately 70,000 clones, around 90% seen once. About this clone: As yet, its antigen is unknown.

The origin of this receptor is an adult in good health. This chain connects TRBV5-6 to TRBJ2-3; 7 nucleotides match TRBD1. This material consisted of peripheral blood, taken on day 0 of AZD1222 vaccination. The CDR3 spells CASSRMGQDTQYF. The CDR3 DNA reads as TGTGCCAGCAGCCGGATGGGACAGGATACGCAGTATTTT.